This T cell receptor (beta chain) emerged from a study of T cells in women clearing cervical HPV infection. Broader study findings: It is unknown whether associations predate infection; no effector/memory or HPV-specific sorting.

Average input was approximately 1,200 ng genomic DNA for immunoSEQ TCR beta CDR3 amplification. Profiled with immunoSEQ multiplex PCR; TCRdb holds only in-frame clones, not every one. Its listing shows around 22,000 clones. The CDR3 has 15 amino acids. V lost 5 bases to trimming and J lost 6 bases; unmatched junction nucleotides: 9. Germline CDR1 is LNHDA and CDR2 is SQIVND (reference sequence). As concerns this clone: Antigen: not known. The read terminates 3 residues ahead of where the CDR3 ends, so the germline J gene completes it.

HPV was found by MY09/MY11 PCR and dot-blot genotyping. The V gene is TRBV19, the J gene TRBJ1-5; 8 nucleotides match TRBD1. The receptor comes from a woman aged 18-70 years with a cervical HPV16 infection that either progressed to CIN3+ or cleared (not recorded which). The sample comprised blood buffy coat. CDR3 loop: CASSPDRGSIQPQHF. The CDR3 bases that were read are TGTGCCAGTAGTCCCGACAGGGGCTCGATTCAGCCC.